This TCR beta chain comes out of a study of blood T cell repertoires in COVID-19. Study summary: Samples came from the United States, Italy and Spain, spanning acute and convalescent COVID-19. The analysed material was cDNA or gDNA that came from T cells, B-cell-depleted T cells, or PBMCs.

Germline values: CDR1 MNHEY, CDR2 SMNVEV (reference sequence). V lost 0 bases to trimming and J lost 8 bases, with 7 bases between them. This CDR3 region has 13 residues. Assay: immunoSEQ multiplex PCR; the TCRdb copy retains only in-frame clones and omits some. The table lists just under 45,000 clones, 87% of them singletons. Sequenced input: peripheral blood. The chain employs TRBV27 and TRBJ2-2; possible D gene TRBD2, 5 bases. This receptor was taken from a woman older than 75 in a cohort sampled during active or convalescent COVID-19. CDR3 nucleotide sequence: TGTGCCAGCAGTTTATCGACGGGAGGGGAGCTGTTTTTT. Its translation: CASSLSTGGELFF.